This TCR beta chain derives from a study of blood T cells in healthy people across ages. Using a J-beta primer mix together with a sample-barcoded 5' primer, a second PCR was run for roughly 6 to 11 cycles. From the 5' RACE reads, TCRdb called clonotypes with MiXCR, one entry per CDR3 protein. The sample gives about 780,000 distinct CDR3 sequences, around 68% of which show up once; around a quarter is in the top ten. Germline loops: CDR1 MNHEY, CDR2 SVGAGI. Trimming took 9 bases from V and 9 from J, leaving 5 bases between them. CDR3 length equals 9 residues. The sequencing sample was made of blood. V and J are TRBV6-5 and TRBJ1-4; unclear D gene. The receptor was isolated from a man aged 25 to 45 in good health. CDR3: CASAQKLFF. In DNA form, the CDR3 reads TGTGCCAGTGCCCAAAAACTGTTTTTT.